This entry features one T cell receptor (beta chain) sequence. Its antigen is not identified. Using its own MiXCR run on the 5' RACE reads, TCRdb lists one record per CDR3 protein. The sample has 400,000 to 500,000 distinct CDR3 sequences; roughly 20% are singletons. The sample is drawn from a study of identical twins. V gave up 0 bases and J gave up 5 bases; unmatched junction bases: 7. This CDR3 contains 15 residues. Looked up from germline, CDR1 is SGHDT and CDR2 is YYEEEE. Study-wide points: For cord blood, abundant beta clonotypes had fewer insertions, unlike memory repertoires, which showed none.

This TCR was recovered from a man aged 50 or older in good health. The chain joins TRBV5-6 to TRBJ2-7, with 8 positions matching TRBD2. The sequenced sample consisted of naive T cells sorted from blood. The CDR3 DNA reads as TGTGCCAGCAGCTTGGTGTCGAGCGGGAGTCACGAGCAGTACTTC. Its protein product is CASSLVSSGSHEQYF.